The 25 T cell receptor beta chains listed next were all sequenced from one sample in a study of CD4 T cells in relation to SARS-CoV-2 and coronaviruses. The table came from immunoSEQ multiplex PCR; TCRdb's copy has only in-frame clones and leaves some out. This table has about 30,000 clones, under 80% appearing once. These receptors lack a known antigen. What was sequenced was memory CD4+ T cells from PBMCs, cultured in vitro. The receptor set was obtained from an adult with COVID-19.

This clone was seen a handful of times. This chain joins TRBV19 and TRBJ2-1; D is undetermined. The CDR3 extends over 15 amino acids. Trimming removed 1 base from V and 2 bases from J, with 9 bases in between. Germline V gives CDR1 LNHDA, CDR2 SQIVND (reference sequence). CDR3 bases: TGTGCCAGTAGTATAGGAGCGCCCGCCTACAATGAGCAGTTCTTC. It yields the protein CASSIGAPAYNEQFF.

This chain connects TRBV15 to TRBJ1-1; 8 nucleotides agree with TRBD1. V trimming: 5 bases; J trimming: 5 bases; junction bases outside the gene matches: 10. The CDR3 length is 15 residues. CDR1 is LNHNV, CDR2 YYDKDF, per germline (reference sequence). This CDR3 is CATSGNRQGRTEAFF. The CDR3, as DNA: TGTGCCACCAGCGGAAACAGACAGGGGCGAACTGAAGCTTTCTTT.

CDR3 residues: CASSLGATPISTDTQYF. The CDR3 DNA is TGTGCCAGCAGCTTGGGGGCTACGCCTATTTCCACAGATACGCAGTATTTT. This rearrangement joins TRBV5-4 to TRBJ2-3; D remains unclear. Germline V gives CDR1 SGHNT, CDR2 YYREEE (reference sequence). The CDR3 is 17 amino acids. V lost 0 bases, J lost 2 bases, and 16 bases lay in between.

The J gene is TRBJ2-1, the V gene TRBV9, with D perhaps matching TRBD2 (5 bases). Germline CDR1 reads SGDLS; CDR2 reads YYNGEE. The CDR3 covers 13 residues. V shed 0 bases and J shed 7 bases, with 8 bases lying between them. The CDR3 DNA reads TGTGCCAGCAGCGTAGCTAGCCAGAATGAGCAGTTCTTC. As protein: CASSVASQNEQFF.

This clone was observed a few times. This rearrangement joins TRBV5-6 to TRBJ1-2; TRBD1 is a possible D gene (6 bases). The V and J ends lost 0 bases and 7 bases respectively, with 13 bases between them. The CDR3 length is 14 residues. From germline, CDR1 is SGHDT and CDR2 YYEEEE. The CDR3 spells CASSLVPAGAGYTF. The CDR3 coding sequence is TGTGCCAGCAGCTTGGTACCGGCAGGGGCTGGCTACACCTTC.

The CDR3 here is CAIMVTGGDYGYTF. CDR3 nucleotide sequence: TGTGCCATCATGGTAACAGGGGGCGACTATGGCTACACCTTC. V usage is TRBV10-3 and J usage is TRBJ1-2, with 9 bases matching TRBD1. This CDR3 comprises 14 residues. The J segment lost 3 bases and the V segment lost 7 bases, leaving 6 bases of the junction unmatched. The germline CDR1 and CDR2 sequences are ENHRY and SYGVKD.

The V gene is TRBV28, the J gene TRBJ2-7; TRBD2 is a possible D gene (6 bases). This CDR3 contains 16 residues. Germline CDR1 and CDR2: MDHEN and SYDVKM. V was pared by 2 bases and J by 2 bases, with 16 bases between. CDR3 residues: CASSLGGSLTAYEQYF. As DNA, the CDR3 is TGTGCCAGCAGTTTAGGAGGGAGTCTAACTGCCTACGAGCAGTACTTC.

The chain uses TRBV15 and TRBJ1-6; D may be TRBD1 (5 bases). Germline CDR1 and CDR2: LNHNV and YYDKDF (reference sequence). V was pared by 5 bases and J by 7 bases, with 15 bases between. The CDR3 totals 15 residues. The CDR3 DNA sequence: TGTGCCACCAGCCCAGGGAGGTTGAACAATTCACCCCTCCACTTT. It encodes CATSPGRLNNSPLHF. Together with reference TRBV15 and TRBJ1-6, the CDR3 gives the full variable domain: DAMVIQNPRYQVTQFGKPVTLSCSQTLNHNVMYWYQQKSSQAPKLLFHYYDKDFNNEADTPDNFQSRRPNTSFCFLDIRSPGLGDTAMYLCATSPGRLNNSPLHFGNGTRLTVT.

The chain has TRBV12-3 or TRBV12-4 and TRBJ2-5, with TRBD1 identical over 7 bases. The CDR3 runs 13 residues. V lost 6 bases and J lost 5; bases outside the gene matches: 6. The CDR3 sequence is CASSTGEWETQYF. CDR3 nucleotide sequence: TGTGCCAGCAGCACAGGGGAGTGGGAGACCCAGTACTTC.

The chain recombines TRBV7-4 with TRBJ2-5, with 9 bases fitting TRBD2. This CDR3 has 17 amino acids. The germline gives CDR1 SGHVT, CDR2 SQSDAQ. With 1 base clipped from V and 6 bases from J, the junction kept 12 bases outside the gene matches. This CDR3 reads CASSLVRWLAGRKTQYF. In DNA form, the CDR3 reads TGTGCCAGCAGCTTAGTTAGGTGGCTAGCGGGAAGGAAGACCCAGTACTTC.

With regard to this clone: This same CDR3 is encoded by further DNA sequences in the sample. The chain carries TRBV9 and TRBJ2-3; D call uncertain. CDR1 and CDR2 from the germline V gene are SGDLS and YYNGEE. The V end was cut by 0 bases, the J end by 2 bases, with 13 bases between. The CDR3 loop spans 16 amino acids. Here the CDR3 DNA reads TGTGCCAGCAGCGTAGGAGGAAGACGGCACACAGATACGCAGTATTTT. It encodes CASSVGGRRHTDTQYF.

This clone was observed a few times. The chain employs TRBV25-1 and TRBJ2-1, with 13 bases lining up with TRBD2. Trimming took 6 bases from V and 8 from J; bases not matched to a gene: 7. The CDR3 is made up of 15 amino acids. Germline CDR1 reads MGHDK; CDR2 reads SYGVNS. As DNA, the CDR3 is TGTGCCAGCAGCAAATCACTAGCGGGAGGGTATGAGCAGTTCTTC. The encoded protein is CASSKSLAGGYEQFF.

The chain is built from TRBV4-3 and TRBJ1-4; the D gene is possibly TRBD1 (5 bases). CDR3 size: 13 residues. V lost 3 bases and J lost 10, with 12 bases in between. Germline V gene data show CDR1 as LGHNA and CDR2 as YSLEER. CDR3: CASSQDNVAKLFF. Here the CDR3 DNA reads TGCGCCAGCAGCCAGGACAACGTTGCAAAACTGTTTTTT.

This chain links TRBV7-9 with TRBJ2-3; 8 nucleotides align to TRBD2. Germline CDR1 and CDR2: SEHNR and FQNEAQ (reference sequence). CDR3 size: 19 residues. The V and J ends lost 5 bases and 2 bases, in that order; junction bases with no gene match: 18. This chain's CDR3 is CASSGYEKGQLAVTDTQYF. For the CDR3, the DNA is TGTGCCAGCAGCGGTTACGAAAAGGGGCAACTAGCGGTCACAGATACGCAGTATTTT.

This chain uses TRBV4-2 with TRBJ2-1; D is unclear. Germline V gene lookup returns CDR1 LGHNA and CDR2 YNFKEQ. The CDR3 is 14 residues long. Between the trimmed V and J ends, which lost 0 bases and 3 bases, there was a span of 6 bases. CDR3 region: CASSQDAGYNEQFF. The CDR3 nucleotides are TGTGCCAGCAGCCAAGATGCAGGCTACAATGAGCAGTTCTTC.

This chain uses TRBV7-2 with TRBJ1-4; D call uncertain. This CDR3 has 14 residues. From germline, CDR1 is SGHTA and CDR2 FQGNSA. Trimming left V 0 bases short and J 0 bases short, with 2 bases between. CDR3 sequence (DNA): TGTGCCAGCAGCTTAGCAACAACTAATGAAAAACTGTTTTTT. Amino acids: CASSLATTNEKLFF.

The CDR3 region is CASSYSIGRPNSPLHF. Written as DNA, the CDR3 is TGTGCCAGCAGTTACTCTATCGGGAGACCGAATTCACCCCTCCACTTT. V is TRBV6-5 and J is TRBJ1-6; D unclear. In germline, CDR1 is MNHEY, CDR2 SVGAGI. The V and J ends lost 0 bases and 7 bases respectively, with 13 bases between them. This CDR3 has 16 residues.

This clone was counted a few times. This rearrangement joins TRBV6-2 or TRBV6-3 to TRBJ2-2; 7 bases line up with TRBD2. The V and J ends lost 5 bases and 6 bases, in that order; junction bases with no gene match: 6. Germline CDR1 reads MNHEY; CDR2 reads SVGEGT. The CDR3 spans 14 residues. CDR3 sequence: CASSPGGSPGELFF. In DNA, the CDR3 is TGTGCCAGCAGTCCCGGGGGGAGTCCCGGGGAGCTGTTTTTT.

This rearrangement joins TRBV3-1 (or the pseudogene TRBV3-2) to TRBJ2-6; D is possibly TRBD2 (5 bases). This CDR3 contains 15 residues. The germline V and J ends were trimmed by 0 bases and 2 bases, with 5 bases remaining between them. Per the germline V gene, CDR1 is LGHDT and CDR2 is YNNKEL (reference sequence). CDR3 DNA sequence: TGTGCCAGCAGCCAAGAACTAGCTGGGGCCAACGTCCTGACTTTC. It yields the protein CASSQELAGANVLTF.

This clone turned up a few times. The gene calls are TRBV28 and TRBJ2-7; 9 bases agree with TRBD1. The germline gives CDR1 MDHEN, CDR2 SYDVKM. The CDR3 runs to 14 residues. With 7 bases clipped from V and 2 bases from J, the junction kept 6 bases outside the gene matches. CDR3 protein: CASIEGTGPYEQYF. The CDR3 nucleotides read TGTGCCAGCATCGAAGGGACAGGGCCCTACGAGCAGTACTTC.

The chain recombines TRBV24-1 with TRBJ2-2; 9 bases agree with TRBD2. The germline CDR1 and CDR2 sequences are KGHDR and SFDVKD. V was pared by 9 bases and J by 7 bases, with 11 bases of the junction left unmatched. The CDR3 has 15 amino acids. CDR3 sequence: CATSLAGGPNGELFF. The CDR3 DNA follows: TGTGCCACCTCACTCGCGGGAGGGCCAAACGGGGAGCTGTTTTTT.

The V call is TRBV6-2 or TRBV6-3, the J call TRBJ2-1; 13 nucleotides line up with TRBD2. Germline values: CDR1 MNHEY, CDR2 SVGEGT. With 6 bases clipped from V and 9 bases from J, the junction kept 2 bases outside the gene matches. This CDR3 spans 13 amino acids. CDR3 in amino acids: CASSRTSGSEQFF. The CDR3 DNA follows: TGTGCCAGCAGCCGGACTAGCGGGAGTGAGCAGTTCTTC.

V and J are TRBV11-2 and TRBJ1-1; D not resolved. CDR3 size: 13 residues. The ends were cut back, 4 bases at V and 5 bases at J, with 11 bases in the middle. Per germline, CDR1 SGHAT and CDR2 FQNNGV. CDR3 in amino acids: CASSYPGLTEAFF. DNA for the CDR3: TGTGCCAGCAGCTACCCCGGTTTGACTGAAGCTTTCTTT. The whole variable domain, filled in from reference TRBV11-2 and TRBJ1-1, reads EAGVAQSPRYKIIEKRQSVAFWCNPISGHATLYWYQQILGQGPKLLIQFQNNGVVDDSQLPKDRFSAERLKGVDSTLKIQPAKLEDSAVYLCASSYPGLTEAFFGQGTRLTVV.

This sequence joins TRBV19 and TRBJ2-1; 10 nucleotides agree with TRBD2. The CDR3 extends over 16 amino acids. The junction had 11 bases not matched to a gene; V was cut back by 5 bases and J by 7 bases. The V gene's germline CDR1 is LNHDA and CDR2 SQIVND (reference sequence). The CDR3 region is CASSSAGGLGRNEQFF. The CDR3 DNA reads TGTGCCAGTAGTTCAGCGGGAGGGCTCGGAAGGAATGAGCAGTTCTTC.

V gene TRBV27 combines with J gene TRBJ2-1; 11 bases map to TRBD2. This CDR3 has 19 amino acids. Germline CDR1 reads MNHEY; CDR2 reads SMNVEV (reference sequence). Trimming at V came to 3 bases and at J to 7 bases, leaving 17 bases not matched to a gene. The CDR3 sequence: CASSFHNSGRALILNEQFF. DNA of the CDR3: TGTGCCAGCAGTTTTCACAATAGCGGGAGGGCCTTGATTTTAAATGAGCAGTTCTTC.